The 15 T cell receptor beta chains presented below share a single source sample, sequenced in a study of TIL therapy for anti-PD-1-resistant metastatic lung cancer. The immunoSEQ assay was v3. Sequenced by immunoSEQ multiplex PCR; TCRdb stores in-frame clones only, minus some. The data contain about 32,000 clones, just under 75% of them seen just once; the ten biggest clones take up 2.5% to 3%. Time point indicated: pre-treatment sample, taken before nivolumab and TIL therapy. The sample was blood, taken at baseline. These receptors were collected from a woman aged 30-79 years with non-small cell lung cancer.

The J gene is TRBJ2-3, the V gene TRBV2; 8 positions agree with TRBD2. Germline V gene sequence: CDR1 SNHLY, CDR2 FYNNEI. This CDR3 is built from 14 residues. With V trimmed by 7 bases and J by 4 bases, 7 bases remained unmatched. The CDR3 sequence is CASTSGSSADTQYF. The DNA for the CDR3 is TGTGCCAGCACCAGCGGGAGTTCTGCAGATACGCAGTATTTT.

The V call is TRBV19, the J call TRBJ1-2, with D perhaps TRBD1 (5 bases). The ends were cut back, 6 bases at V and 1 base at J, with 27 bases in the middle. This CDR3 contains 19 residues. Germline assignment: CDR1 LNHDA and CDR2 SQIVND (reference sequence). The CDR3 nucleotides read TGTGCCAGTAGCCGACCGCCAGGGCTAACCCCGGGAGGTAACTATGGCTACACCTTC. The encoded protein is CASSRPPGLTPGGNYGYTF.

The rearrangement uses TRBV11-2 and TRBJ2-1; D possibly corresponds to TRBD2 (6 bases). V was clipped by 6 bases and J by 4 bases, with 19 bases between them. The CDR3 is 16 residues long. Germline CDR1 reads SGHAT; CDR2 reads FQNNGV. The CDR3 sequence is CASRRAAGGPYNEQFF. The CDR3 DNA sequence: TGTGCCAGCAGGCGGGCGGCCGGGGGACCGTACAATGAGCAGTTCTTC.

The CDR3 here is CASRTGLAGFNEQFF. DNA of the CDR3: TGTGCCAGCAGGACCGGACTAGCGGGGTTCAATGAGCAGTTCTTC. V gene TRBV6-5 combines with J gene TRBJ2-1; 12 bases fit TRBD2. The CDR3 consists of 15 residues. The germline CDR1 and CDR2 sequences are MNHEY and SVGAGI. Trimming took 6 bases from V and 6 from J; bases not matched to a gene: 6.

The V call is TRBV7-2, the J call TRBJ2-7, with D tentatively TRBD2 (6 bases). V shed 3 bases and J shed 0 bases, with 9 bases lying between them. The germline CDR1 and CDR2 sequences are SGHTA and FQGNSA. The CDR3 runs 14 residues. The DNA for the CDR3 is TGTGCCAGCAGCTTCTCTAGCGACTCCTACGAGCAGTACTTC. Amino acids: CASSFSSDSYEQYF. Variable domain in full (rest from reference TRBV7-2 and TRBJ2-7): GAGVSQSPSNKVTEKGKDVELRCDPISGHTALYWYRQSLGQGLEFLIYFQGNSAPDKSGLPSDRFSAERTGGSVSTLTIQRTQQEDSAVYLCASSFSSDSYEQYFGPGTRLTVT.

Only one count was recorded for this clone. The chain recombines TRBV30 with TRBJ2-3; D uncertain. The CDR3 is 13 amino acids. CDR1 is GTSNPN, CDR2 SVGIG, per germline (reference sequence). V lost 0 bases to trimming and J lost 5 bases, with 9 bases between them. CDR3 protein: CAWSVGWGDTQYF. The CDR3 DNA is TGTGCCTGGAGTGTAGGGTGGGGAGATACGCAGTATTTT.

This rearrangement joins TRBV6-1 to TRBJ2-5; D unclear. Germline lookup yields CDR1 MNHNS and CDR2 SASEGT. This CDR3 contains 12 residues. Trimming took off 2 bases at V and 0 bases at J, with 1 base between the two ends. As DNA, the CDR3 is TGTGCCAGCAGTGAATACCAAGAGACCCAGTACTTC. Translating gives CASSEYQETQYF.

CDR3 DNA sequence: TGTGCCAGCACCATCGTTTACGGCACCGGGGAGCTGTTTTTT. Encoded protein: CASTIVYGTGELFF. The genes are TRBV5-8 and TRBJ2-2, with D uncertain. Germline V gene lookup returns CDR1 SGHTS and CDR2 YDEGEE. V was pared by 6 bases and J by 4 bases, with 13 bases between. This CDR3 has 14 residues.

J is TRBJ1-1 and V is TRBV10-3; D is unclear. This CDR3 is built from 13 residues. The germline gives CDR1 ENHRY, CDR2 SYGVKD. V lost 7 bases, J lost 0 bases, and 9 bases lay in between. This chain's CDR3 is CAINKIMNTEAFF. CDR3 sequence (DNA): TGTGCCATCAACAAGATAATGAACACTGAAGCTTTCTTT.

The rearrangement links TRBV5-1 to TRBJ2-1; 12 bases map to TRBD2. The trim removed 4 bases at V and 0 bases at J, leaving 8 bases unmatched. CDR3 size: 18 residues. Germline-derived CDR1 and CDR2 are SGHRS and YFSETQ. CDR3 nucleotide sequence: TGCGCCAGCAGCCTTGCCCGGACTAGCGGGGTCTCCTACAATGAGCAGTTCTTC. As protein: CASSLARTSGVSYNEQFF.

This clone turned up a few times. This chain connects TRBV5-4 to TRBJ1-5; 9 nucleotides agree with TRBD1. J gave up 7 bases and V 3 bases, and 2 bases lay outside the gene matches. The CDR3 runs 13 residues. Germline assignment: CDR1 SGHNT and CDR2 YYREEE (reference sequence). The CDR3 coding sequence is TGTGCCAGCAGCTCGGGACAGGGCCAGCCCCAGCATTTT. This translates into CASSSGQGQPQHF.

J is TRBJ1-1 and V is TRBV19; D is unresolved. V lost 5 bases and J lost 1, with 8 bases in between. In germline, CDR1 is LNHDA, CDR2 SQIVND (reference sequence). The CDR3 runs to 13 residues. The CDR3 reads CASSALGNTEAFF. In DNA, the CDR3 is TGTGCCAGTAGTGCCCTGGGGAACACTGAAGCTTTCTTT.

This clone was recorded only once. The chain is built from TRBV5-1 and TRBJ2-3, with 11 bases lining up with TRBD2. CDR3 size: 18 residues. The V gene end was trimmed by 4 bases and the J gene end by 0 bases; junction bases not matched to a gene: 10. Germline V lookup: CDR1 SGHRS, CDR2 YFSETQ. The CDR3, as DNA: TGCGCCAGCAGCGTCACTAGCGGGAGCCCGACTAGCACAGATACGCAGTATTTT. Translating it yields CASSVTSGSPTSTDTQYF.

The chain uses TRBV10-2 and TRBJ2-2; TRBD2 agrees at 9 bases. The germline V gene has CDR1 WSHSY and CDR2 SAAADI. The CDR3 has 17 amino acids. The junction had 13 bases not matched to a gene; V was cut back by 7 bases and J by 4 bases. CDR3: CASIGTSRSRGTGELFF. The CDR3 DNA is TGCGCCAGCATCGGGACTAGCCGGAGTCGGGGCACCGGGGAGCTGTTTTTT.

The rearrangement uses TRBV5-6 and TRBJ2-3, with 10 bases that match TRBD2. V lost 4 bases, J lost 1 base, and 6 bases stayed unmatched. CDR3 length equals 16 residues. Germline values: CDR1 SGHDT, CDR2 YYEEEE. CDR3 in amino acids: CASSVDSGGGTDTQYF. CDR3 in DNA: TGTGCCAGCAGCGTGGACAGCGGGGGGGGCACAGATACGCAGTATTTT.